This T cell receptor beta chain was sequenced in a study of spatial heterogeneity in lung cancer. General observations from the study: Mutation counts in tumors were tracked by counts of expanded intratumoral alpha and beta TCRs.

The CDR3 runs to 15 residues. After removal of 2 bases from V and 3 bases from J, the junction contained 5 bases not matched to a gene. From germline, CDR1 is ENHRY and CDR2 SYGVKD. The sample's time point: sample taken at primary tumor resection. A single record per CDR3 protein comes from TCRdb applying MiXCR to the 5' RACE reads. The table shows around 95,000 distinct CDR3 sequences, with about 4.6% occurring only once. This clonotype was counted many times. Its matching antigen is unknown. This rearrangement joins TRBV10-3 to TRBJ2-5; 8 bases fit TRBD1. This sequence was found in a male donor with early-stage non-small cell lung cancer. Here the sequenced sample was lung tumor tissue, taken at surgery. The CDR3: CAISETLDREETQYF. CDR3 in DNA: TGTGCCATCAGTGAGACTCTGGACAGGGAAGAGACCCAGTACTTC.